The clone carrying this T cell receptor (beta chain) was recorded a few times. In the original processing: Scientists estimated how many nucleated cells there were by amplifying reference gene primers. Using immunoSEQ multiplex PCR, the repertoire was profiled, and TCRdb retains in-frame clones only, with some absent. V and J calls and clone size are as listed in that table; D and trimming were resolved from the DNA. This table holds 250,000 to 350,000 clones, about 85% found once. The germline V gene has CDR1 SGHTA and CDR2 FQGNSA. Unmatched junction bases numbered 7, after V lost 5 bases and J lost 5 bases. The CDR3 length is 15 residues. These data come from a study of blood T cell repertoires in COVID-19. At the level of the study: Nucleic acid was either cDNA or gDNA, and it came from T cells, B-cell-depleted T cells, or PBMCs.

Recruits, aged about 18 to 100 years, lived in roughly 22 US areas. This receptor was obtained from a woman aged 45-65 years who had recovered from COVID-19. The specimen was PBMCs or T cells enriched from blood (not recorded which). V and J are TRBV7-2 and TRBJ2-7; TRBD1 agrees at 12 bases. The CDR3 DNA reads TGTGCCAGCAGCCTCCCGGGACAGGGGGCGCACGAGCAGTACTTC. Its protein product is CASSLPGQGAHEQYF.